The source of this TCR beta chain is a study of CD8+ T cells in alopecia areata. Study results and limitations: For lesional scalp, especially alopecia totalis/universalis, clonality was higher than in normal scalp. Whether baseline CD8+ expansion is linked to response remains uncertain, given a single nonresponder. Researchers reported that TCR sharing among patients proved less clear than in mice, possibly HLA-linked.

The CDR3 is 17 amino acids. The V gene's germline CDR1 is LGHNA and CDR2 YSLEER. The J segment lost 4 bases and the V segment lost 1 base, leaving 12 bases of the junction unmatched. In its sample, this clone was seen a few times. As yet, its antigen is unknown. Treatment described: oral pan-JAK inhibitor, 5-10 mg twice daily. Peripheral blood samples and lesional scalp punch biopsies were obtained from alopecia areata patients. Extraction and reverse transcription of RNA yielded cDNA as the sequencing template. The repertoire was sequenced with immunoSEQ multiplex PCR; TCRdb's copy has only in-frame clones and lacks some. The top ten clones hold 1.3% of a sample with 150,000 to 200,000 clones, just under 65% of them seen once.

The clonotype originates from a human donor with alopecia areata. This chain uses TRBV4-3 with TRBJ2-5, with TRBD2 identical over 7 bases. The sequences come from CD4+ T cells sorted from blood, collected at week 49, from a patient treated with tofacitinib. The CDR3 DNA reads TGCGCCAGCAGCCAAGGGGGGGGACTGAGGAACGGAGAGACCCAGTACTTC. Its protein is CASSQGGGLRNGETQYF.